This T cell receptor (beta chain) comes out of a study of T cells in Graves' hyperthyroidism and ophthalmopathy. Study-wide background: Upon initial diagnosis and before any treatment, peripheral blood was collected.

The CDR3 is 14 residues long. V lost 2 bases to trimming and J lost 6 bases, with 10 bases between them. Germline CDR1 and CDR2: SNHLY and FYNNEI. Subjects with ophthalmopathy showed a Clinical Activity Score no lower than 3, a NOSPECS grade no lower than 4, and a duration shorter than 3 months. Amplification targeted TCR beta CDR3 regions from RNA transcripts. HTBI primers were used for first-round RT-PCR of the TCR CDR3. TCRdb processed the multiplex PCR reads anew with MiXCR; each CDR3 protein has one entry. The sample yields around 270,000 distinct CDR3 sequences, less than 20% seen once. The source of this sequence is a man in his fifties with Graves' ophthalmopathy. The rearrangement joins TRBV2 to TRBJ1-4; a possible D gene is TRBD1 (5 bases). Material: blood. CDR3 sequence reads: CASSERGRYEKLFF. In nucleotides, the CDR3 is TGTGCCAGCAGTGAACGGGGGAGATATGAAAAACTGTTTTTT. The variable domain in full, completed from reference TRBV2 and TRBJ1-4, reads EPEVTQTPSHQVTQMGQEVILRCVPISNHLYFYWYRQILGQKVEFLVSFYNNEISEKSEIFDDQFSVERPDGSNFTLKIRSTKLEDSAMYFCASSERGRYEKLFFGSGTQLSVL.